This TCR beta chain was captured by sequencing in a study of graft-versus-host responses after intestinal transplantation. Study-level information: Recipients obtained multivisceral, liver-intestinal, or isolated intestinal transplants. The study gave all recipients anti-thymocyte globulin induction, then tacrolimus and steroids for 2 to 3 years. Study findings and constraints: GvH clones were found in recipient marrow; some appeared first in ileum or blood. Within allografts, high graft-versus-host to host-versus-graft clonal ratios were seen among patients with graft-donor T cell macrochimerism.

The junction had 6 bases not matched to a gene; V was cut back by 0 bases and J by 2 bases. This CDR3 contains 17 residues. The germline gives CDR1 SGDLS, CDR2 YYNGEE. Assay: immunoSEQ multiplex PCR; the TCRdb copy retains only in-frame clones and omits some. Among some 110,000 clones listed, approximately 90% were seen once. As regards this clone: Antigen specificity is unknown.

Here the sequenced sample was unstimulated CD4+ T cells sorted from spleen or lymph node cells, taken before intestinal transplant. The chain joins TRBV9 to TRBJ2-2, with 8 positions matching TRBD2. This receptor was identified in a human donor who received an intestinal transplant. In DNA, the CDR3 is TGTGCCAGCAGCGTAGGGTGGACTAGCCCCAACACCGGGGAGCTGTTTTTT. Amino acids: CASSVGWTSPNTGELFF.